The T cell receptor beta chain under discussion was sequenced for a study of cytomegalovirus exposure and HLA in healthy donors (TCRdb year 2017). In terms of the full investigation: According to an earlier analysis of several hundred of the donors, about 179 million T cells yielded 120 million or so unique TCR beta sequences and around 300 Gb of sequence data. Every repertoire in the discovery cohort had been generated on one and the same sequencing platform. Among a few hundred genotyped donors of the cohort, an average of approximately 240,000 unique TCR beta nucleotide sequences were sequenced per donor, around a sixth of them non-productive. An earlier analysis of approximately 640 of the donors applied high-throughput TCR beta sequencing to assess whether each TCR beta V gene segment acted as functional or pseudogenic. Genome-wide SNP genotypes for about three fifths of the roughly 670 donors were used in a later genetic analysis, which treated that subset as a discovery cohort. Among the roughly 380 genotyped donors, roughly 80% belonged to the genetic ancestry cluster associated with self-reported Caucasian donors. The study was designed to test whether signatures of past pathogen exposure could be identified by cataloging public T cell receptors. An early release covering 550 to 700 HLA-typed donors comprised about 300 gigabases of sequencing data and some 79 million unique TCR sequences. Typing coverage differed by locus: A, B, C, DRB1 and DQB1 were typed in about 620-630 donors, DQA1 in about 560, DPA1 in roughly 590, and DPB1 in 450 to 480. HLA typing included class I and class II loci at four-digit resolution. Donor age, sex, ethnicity and CMV serostatus were compiled alongside the repertoire data. To predict cytomegalovirus infection status, the study combined high-throughput TCR immunosequencing, statistical association of individual TCRs with disease status, and machine learning. Using immunosequencing, the study profiled T cell repertoires from 500 to 800 subjects and related those repertoires to cytomegalovirus serostatus. In addition to the first cohort of 666 subjects, a separate validation cohort of approximately 110 different subjects was used. In the later analysis, no new phenotypic data were used to find candidate immune exposures; instead, reliance was placed on TCR beta sequences and their occurrence across donors. Four or five DR-DQ haplotypes were handled as single units for association and clustering because linkage in the cohort was strong. A later analysis re-analyzed previously published TCR beta repertoires from 660 or so donors and added high-resolution HLA genotyping to study TCR occurrence patterns. General findings and caveats noted by the study authors: Because HLA typing was missing for some donors at each locus, association tests included only the typed subset. A total of 150 to 200 TCR beta chains were listed by the study as associated with cytomegalovirus. The presence/absence analyses assumed that sequencing depth was roughly uniform across donors, and that assumption may not be true. A group of highly shared sequence variants was considered likely to be a technical artifact of the sequencing pipeline. In a later genetic analysis, fewer N-insertions in productive TCRs were reported among donors in an Asian-associated ancestry cluster than the approximately 670-donor mean. A later analysis found that TCR association rates varied across HLA loci, with DRB1 alleles showing the most associated TCRs and HLA-C alleles the fewest. A later analysis found that HLA-associated TCR beta chains were more clonally expanded and had lower generation probabilities than equally common non-associated chains. While some public TCRs were present in many individuals, most TCR sequences turned up only very rarely across donors. When HLA alleles, especially DR and DQ, strongly co-occurred, TCR associations were difficult to assign to individual alleles. In vitro tests confirmed that a few of the cytomegalovirus-associated TCR beta chains recognize cytomegalovirus antigens. At a false discovery rate of 0.05, a later analysis linked 15,000 to 20,000 TCR beta sequences to specific HLA alleles. An association between a missense DCLRE1C variant and V-gene and J-gene trimming of TCR beta chains was found in a later genetic analysis and replicated in an independent cohort. A further reported finding was that TCR beta sequences accurately predicted the HLA-A and HLA-B alleles for most subjects in the first cohort. In an earlier analysis of 587 of the donors, most TCR beta V segments appeared in productive rearrangements about 87% or about 30% of the time, broadly matching IMGT annotations. Several of the top co-occurrence clusters appeared to be linked to parvovirus B19, influenza, CMV and Epstein-Barr virus, according to a later analysis. CMV serostatus was the only immune exposure information available for the cohort. It was suggested by the authors that the approach could potentially be generalized to other disease states and immunological phenotypes. Linkage disequilibrium might explain the correlated functional status among segregating V segments, but an unknown experimental factor could not be ruled out. In a later analysis, most CMV-associated TCR beta chains were found to appear HLA-restricted, with HLA associations seemingly driven largely by CMV exposure. The earlier analysis of 587 of the donors excluded around 17 rarely observed V segments, including chromosome 9 orphons, because counts were too low. Some IMGT-functional V segments, including TRBV6-2 and TRBV6-3, could not be distinguished by the 87-base-pair reads and were therefore excluded. In this cohort, only TCR beta chains were sequenced, and detectable features were limited by the absence of alpha or paired-chain data. The classifier was reported to diagnose cytomegalovirus status with high specificity and sensitivity in both the original cohort and the validation cohort.

Note on this clone: What this receptor recognizes is not known. The record has no base qualities; no much larger clone is one base away.

In total, more than 500 healthy bone marrow donors made up the cohort. All cohort members were sampled while nominally healthy, although unrecorded immune exposures were likely present. The donor tested CMV seropositive, placing the donor among the 250 to 300 seropositive members of the cohort. Every donor gave a peripheral blood sample, and the peripheral blood mononuclear cells from that sample were used for TCR beta sequencing. The Qiagen DNeasy Blood Extraction Kit was used to extract genomic DNA from the blood cell samples. The method was the immunoSEQ multiplex PCR assay. For the multiplex PCR, a mixture combining 60 forward primers for TCR Vbeta segments and 13 reverse primers for TCR Jbeta segments was used. Amplification of the CDR3 region of rearranged TCR beta genes was performed with a multiplex PCR assay on genomic DNA. The Illumina HiSeq System was used to sequence the amplified TCR beta libraries as 87-base-pair reads. On the authors' methods: A later analysis tallied roughly 76 million unique TCR beta chains across the roughly 610 repertoires, and some 10 million of those chains were shared by two or more donors. Raw reads were error-corrected and collapsed into unique sequences with a nearest-neighbor algorithm that merged closely related sequences to remove PCR and sequencing errors. Alignment of CDR3 sequences to IMGT reference sequences was used to assign V, D and J gene segments. For a sequence to be retained, a match of at least six nucleotides was required to both a V gene segment and a J gene segment. A rearrangement was called productive if the CDR3 had no stop codons and remained in frame with V and J, and every other rearrangement was called non-productive. Following IMGT convention, CDR3 was defined as the stretch from the second conserved V-encoded cysteine up to the conserved J-encoded phenylalanine. In an earlier analysis of more than 550 of the donors, sequences lacking an unambiguous match to a single V gene segment were excluded. In an earlier analysis of approximately 560 of the donors, a V segment was called functional when productive rearrangements were above 56.7%, and segregating when the standard deviation between donors exceeded 5%. A statistical classification framework was built for diagnosing cytomegalovirus status from the catalog of TCR beta chain sequences. In a later analysis, V and J genes were assigned by comparing TCR nucleotide sequences against IMGT/GENE-DB human TR gene sequences. In a later analysis, CDR3 sequences and most-parsimonious VDJ recombination scenarios were assigned using the TCRdist pipeline. In a later analysis, each TCR beta chain was defined by its CDR3 amino acid sequence together with its V-gene family, and reads lacking a unique V-gene family were excluded. As a way to deal with suspected cross-contamination and a sequencing artifact, a later analysis dropped hundreds of nucleotide sequences that were highly shared and had low generation probability. In a later analysis, a clonal expansion index was calculated for each public chain from normalized within-repertoire ranks of inferred template counts. A later analysis computed generation probabilities with a VDJ recombination model fitted to out-of-frame rearrangements, and checked the results against IGoR. In a later analysis, hypergeometric tests were used to score TCR-TCR, TCR-HLA and TCR-CMV co-occurrence, with a repertoire-size bias correction applied to TCR pairs. In a later analysis, false discovery rates were estimated by permuting HLA or CMV assignments 20 times. In a later analysis, co-occurring TCRs were grouped using DBSCAN, with TCRdist sequence similarity added in when clustering inside HLA-allele-positive subsets. For co-occurrence clustering, repertoires with fewer than 30,000 or more than 120,000 public chains were excluded, along with several repertoires with anomalous nucleotide sharing. This is the immuneACCESS table as TCRdb keeps it, with only in-frame sequences that have V and J called. A part of the clones is gone; compared with another copy, unresolved V genes explain less than half, and the rest is unexplained. From that table come the V and J calls and clone size; the DNA was used to work out D and trimming. Within this sample are some 170,000 clones, with roughly 82% of them counted one time only. Approximately 12% of the sample belongs to the ten largest clones.

Reading from cysteine to phenylalanine, the CDR3 counts 15 amino acids. The only DNA kept is the CDR3, 45 bases in frame from the first base. CDR1 and CDR2 are read off the germline V gene (reference sequence) as SGHNT and YYREEE. Germline trimming: 6 bases from V, 3 bases from J; junction bases outside gene matches: 9. The receptor chain draws on TRBV5-4 and TRBJ2-3; a stretch of 8 junction bases matches TRBD2. Sequencing was carried out using PBMCs. The receptor was derived from a man aged 50-60 years in good health and CMV-seropositive. In nucleotides, the sequence is TGTGCCAGCACCATGAGGCTAGCGGGTACAGATACGCAGTATTTT. Its protein product is CASTMRLAGTDTQYF. The entire variable domain, with the stretches around the CDR3 drawn from the reference TRBV5-4 and TRBJ2-3 proteins, is ETGVTQSPTHLIKTRGQQVTLRCSSQSGHNTVSWYQQALGQGPQFIFQYYREEENGRGNFPPRFSGLQFPNYSSELNVNALELDDSALYLCASTMRLAGTDTQYFGPGTRLTVL.